The clone carrying this TCR beta chain has a handful of counts. Its antigen is currently unknown. The V end was cut by 1 base, the J end by 1 base, with 9 bases between. The germline V gene encodes CDR1 SGHRS and CDR2 YFSETQ. The CDR3 length is 15 residues. These data come from a study of molecular identifiers for immune sequencing clone quantification. Sorted cell numbers of roughly 19,000 to 1,000,000, with 10%, 30% or 50% RNA, served as input for naive CD8 libraries. TCRdb ran MiXCR on the PCR reads and lists one entry per CDR3 protein. The sample yields 490,000 or so distinct CDR3 sequences, less than 30% seen once. Broader study findings: Because of identical TCR molecules sharing a barcode, sizes of highly expanded clones could be underestimated. Spike-in Jurkat TCR RNA from a single cell reportedly registered among about 1 million naive cells. In naive cells, clones above 20 RNA copies held under 1% of molecules, whereas in effector cells they held over 97%.

The source of this sequence is a human donor in good health. Some libraries in this study had Jurkat cell RNA spiked in. Sequenced material: naive CD8+ T cells from blood, with Jurkat cell RNA spiked in. Noted subset: FACS-sorted CD8+CD4-CCR7+CD45RA+ naive T cells. The gene calls are TRBV5-1 and TRBJ1-5; weak D call: TRBD1 (6 bases). The CDR3 DNA reads as TGCGCCAGCAGCTTGTTGGGGGCCAGCAATCAGCCCCAGCATTTT. This codes for CASSLLGASNQPQHF.